This is a list of T cell receptor beta chains from one sample in a study of PD-1 blockade in classical Hodgkin lymphoma. TCRdb's copy holds only in-frame clones and misses some; the assay was immunoSEQ multiplex PCR. The sample holds almost 85,000 clones, under 90% seen once. Sequences were derived from peripheral blood mononuclear cells (PBMCs), sampled at baseline. These receptors were collected from a human donor with classical Hodgkin lymphoma. The CDR3 runs from the conserved cysteine through the conserved F or W. A D gene is named only where the DNA matches it firmly. A row's size may be missing; if present it is once, few, many or a size class.

TRBD1 TRBJ1-2 NA TRBV7-2 TGTGCCAGCAGCTTAGCGGGACAGTTCTATGGCTACACCTTC CASSLAGQFYGYTF
NA TRBJ2-7 NA TRBV25-1 TGTGCCAGCAGTGAGGGTGGGCACTACGAGCAGTACTTC CASSEGGHYEQYF
TRBD2 TRBJ2-1 NA TRBV18 TGTGCCAGCTCACCCAGAATTGGGCGGGAGGGTAGCTCCTACAATGAGCAGTTCTTC CASSPRIGREGSSYNEQFF
NA TRBJ2-6 NA TRBV4-1 TGCGCCAGCAGCCAAGCCGACGGTATGGGAGCCGCTGGGGCCAACGTCCTGACTTTC CASSQADGMGAAGANVLTF
TRBD1 TRBJ2-7 NA TRBV19 TGTGCCAGTAGTACATCCTCCGGGACAGGGTACAACGAGCAGTACTTC CASSTSSGTGYNEQYF
NA TRBJ1-5 NA TRBV28 TGTGCCAGCAGTTTTACAGGGAGAGGCAATCAGCCCCAGCATTTT CASSFTGRGNQPQHF
TRBD1 TRBJ1-1 NA TRBV5-1 TGCGCCAGTGAGTCGGGACAGCCGAACACTGAAGCTTTCTTT CASESGQPNTEAFF
NA TRBJ2-5 NA TRBV29-1 TGCAGCGTTCAGCAAACAGGGATAGGGGAGACCCAGTACTTC CSVQQTGIGETQYF
NA TRBJ2-3 NA TRBV6-6 TGTGCCAGCGGACAGAGCACAGATACGCAGTATTTT CASGQSTDTQYF
NA TRBJ1-1 NA TRBV10-2 TGCGCCAGCATTGGACAGCCGGGTACGAACACTGAAGCTTTCTTT CASIGQPGTNTEAFF
NA TRBJ1-5 NA TRBV28 TGTGCCAGCAGTTTGGATGGGACCGCCAATCAGCCCCAGCATTTT CASSLDGTANQPQHF
NA TRBJ1-5 NA TRBV19 TGTGCCAGTAGTATAGCAAGGGGTGGCAATCAGCCCCAGCATTTT CASSIARGGNQPQHF
NA TRBJ2-5 NA TRBV15 TGTGCCACCAGCAGAGCAGCAGGAGGAGGAGAGACCCAGTACTTC CATSRAAGGGETQYF
NA TRBJ2-7 NA TRBV19 TGTGCCAGTAGTATAGGCCCCGGCGAGCAGTACTTC CASSIGPGEQYF
NA TRBJ1-4 NA TRBV9 TGTGCCAGCAGCGTAGCTACGGGTTCCTCGAATGAAAAACTGTTTTTT CASSVATGSSNEKLFF
TRBD1 TRBJ2-7 NA TRBV13 TGTGCCAGCAGCGTCTCCGGGACAGGGGTCTACGAGCAGTACTTC CASSVSGTGVYEQYF
TRBD2 TRBJ2-3 NA TRBV7-9 TGTGCCAGCAGCTTAGCCGGGACTAGCGGAACAGATACGCAGTATTTT CASSLAGTSGTDTQYF
NA TRBJ2-6 NA TRBV5-6 TGTGCCAGCAGCTTGTTACAGACCTCTGGGGCCAACGTCCTGACTTTC CASSLLQTSGANVLTF
NA TRBJ1-2 NA TRBV6-4 TGTGCCAGCAGTGACTGGCTGAGAGCACCCCATGGCTACACCTTC CASSDWLRAPHGYTF
NA TRBJ2-7 NA TRBV14 TGTGCCAGCAGCCAGGAGGGGCCCCACTACGAGCAGTACTTC CASSQEGPHYEQYF
TRBD2 TRBJ2-1 few TRBV7-2 TGTGCCAGCAGCTTAGCTAGCGGGAAGGGAAATGAGCAGTTCTTC CASSLASGKGNEQFF
NA TRBJ1-1 NA TRBV19 TGTGCCGGACTACAGGGCACTGAAGCTTTCTTT CAGLQGTEAFF
NA TRBJ2-2 NA TRBV7-2 TGTGCCAGCAGCCGGACCCCCGGGGAGCTGTTTTTT CASSRTPGELFF
NA TRBJ1-1 NA TRBV19 TGTGCCAGTAGGGATAGGCAGAACACTGAAGCTTTCTTT CASRDRQNTEAFF
TRBD2 TRBJ2-1 NA TRBV18 TGTGCCAGCTCACCGGTACTAGCGGGAGGGCCTTCAGGCAATGAGCAGTTCTTC CASSPVLAGGPSGNEQFF
NA TRBJ2-3 once TRBV5-4 TGTGCCAGCAGCTTGGACCCAGGCACAGATACGCAGTATTTT CASSLDPGTDTQYF
TRBD2 TRBJ2-7 NA TRBV7-9 TGTGCCAGCAGCACAGAGACTAGCGGAGCTTACTACGAGCAGTACTTC CASSTETSGAYYEQYF
NA TRBJ2-7 NA TRBV18 TGTGCCAGCTCACCACCGGGCAGGGTAAAAGGCTACGAGCAGTACTTC CASSPPGRVKGYEQYF
NA TRBJ2-7 few TRBV5-1 TGCGCCAGCAGGACGGACTCCTACGAGCAGTACTTC CASRTDSYEQYF
NA TRBJ1-3 once TRBV4-1 TGCGCCAGCAGCCAAGAAGCGGGTTCTGGAAACACCATATATTTT CASSQEAGSGNTIYF
NA TRBJ2-7 NA TRBV9 TGTGCCAGCAGCCCCAAGGACAGAGCCTACGAGCAGTACTTC CASSPKDRAYEQYF
TRBD1 TRBJ2-7 few TRBV5-5 TGTGCCAGCAGCTTGGTCGCAGGGGGCTACGAGCAGTACTTC CASSLVAGGYEQYF
NA TRBJ2-7 NA TRBV6-5 TGTGCCAGCAGTTACTCAGGGCAGTCATTTTACGAGCAGTACTTC CASSYSGQSFYEQYF
NA TRBJ1-2 NA TRBV6-5 TGTGCCAGCAGTTGGCGCCCTGGAGGCTATGGCTACACCTTC CASSWRPGGYGYTF
NA TRBJ2-5 NA TRBV15 TGTGCCACCAGCAGAGATTCTGGCGGAGAGACCCAGTACTTC CATSRDSGGETQYF
TRBD2 TRBJ2-1 NA TRBV19 TGTGCCAGCACCGCGCTACTAGCGGGAGTTAGCAATGAGCAGTTCTTC CASTALLAGVSNEQFF
NA TRBJ2-7 NA TRBV27 TGTGCCAGCAGCCGTTTGCCTTATATAGGGTCCTCCTACGAGCAGTACTTC CASSRLPYIGSSYEQYF
TRBD1 TRBJ2-5 NA TRBV7-2 TGTGCCAGCAGCTTGGGGACAGGTCTCGGTGAGACCCAGTACTTC CASSLGTGLGETQYF
NA TRBJ2-2 NA TRBV10-2 TGCGCCAGCAGGAGGCCCTCGAGCGGGCCCACCGGGGAGCTGTTTTTT CASRRPSSGPTGELFF
NA TRBJ2-1 NA TRBV5-1 TGCGCCAGTCGGGTGGGGCCTTACAATGAGCAGTTCTTC CASRVGPYNEQFF
TRBD2 TRBJ2-3 NA TRBV4-3 TGCGCCAGCAGCCAAGCCCCCTGGGGGGGAGTAAGGGATACGCAGTATTTT CASSQAPWGGVRDTQYF
NA TRBJ1-2 NA TRBV7-2 TGTGCCAGCAGCTTAGCGGGGAAGGGGGTGGAATTGGGCTACACCTTC CASSLAGKGVELGYTF
NA TRBJ1-2 few TRBV6-5 TGTGCCAGCGAGGGCAGAGGGCATGGCTACACCTTC CASEGRGHGYTF
NA TRBJ2-7 NA TRBV11-1 TGTGCCAGCAGCTTAGCGGCTCCCACCTACGAGCAGTACTTC CASSLAAPTYEQYF
NA TRBJ2-7 NA TRBV4-2 TGTGCCAGCAGCCTAGCGTTGCGCGACGAGCAGTACTTC CASSLALRDEQYF
NA TRBJ2-5 NA TRBV6-1 TGTGCCAGCGAGCTGGAAGGGGGGCTGGGGACCCAGTACTTC CASELEGGLGTQYF
NA TRBJ1-1 few TRBV11-2 TGTGCCAGCAGCTTAAGGTCCGGGCGGACTGAAGCTTTCTTT CASSLRSGRTEAFF
NA TRBJ1-5 NA TRBV28 TGTGCCAGCAGTTTATTGGGCGGAGCATCAAATCAGCCCCAGCATTTT CASSLLGGASNQPQHF
NA TRBJ1-1 NA TRBV5-1 TGCGCCAGCAGCTTGATCCCGGTGAACACTGAAGCTTTCTTT CASSLIPVNTEAFF
TRBD2 TRBJ2-2 NA TRBV28 TGTGCCAGCATCCTGACTAGCGGGAGGTCCGGGGAGCTGTTTTTT CASILTSGRSGELFF
TRBD1 TRBJ2-7 NA TRBV2 TGTGCCAGCAGTGGACAGGGCCCGTACGAGCAGTACTTC CASSGQGPYEQYF
NA TRBJ2-7 NA TRBV6-1 TGTGCCAGCAGTGAAGCCGTCGGCGGAAGCTCCTACGAGCAGTACTTC CASSEAVGGSSYEQYF
NA TRBJ2-6 once TRBV5-4 TGTGCCAGCAGCTTGTGGCCTGGTGGGGCCAACGTCCTGACTTTC CASSLWPGGANVLTF
NA TRBJ1-3 once TRBV4-2 TGTGCCAGCAGCCAAGAATCTGGAAACACCATATATTTT CASSQESGNTIYF
NA TRBJ1-1 NA TRBV28 TGTGCCAGCAGTTTTGGGGGACACCCTCCTGAAGCTTTCTTT CASSFGGHPPEAFF
NA TRBJ2-1 NA TRBV19 TGTGCCAGTAGTACCGGCCGTCCCGGAGAGCCCTCCTACAATGAGCAGTTCTTC CASSTGRPGEPSYNEQFF
TRBD2 TRBJ2-2 NA TRBV10-3 TGTGCCATCAGTGGGACTAGCGGCCCGAACACCGGGGAGCTGTTTTTT CAISGTSGPNTGELFF